What follows are 6 T cell receptor beta chains derived from one specimen sequenced in a study of T cells in Graves' hyperthyroidism and ophthalmopathy. It was RNA transcripts that yielded the amplified TCR beta CDR3 regions. HTBI primers drove first-round RT-PCR of the TCR CDR3. TCRdb recomputed calls from the multiplex PCR reads with MiXCR, one row per CDR3 protein. The table includes 640,000 or so distinct CDR3 sequences, approximately 15% detected once. The sample comprised blood. The receptors were gathered from a woman aged 40 to 50 with Graves' ophthalmopathy.

This clonotype has ten or more counts. The V and J genes are TRBV28 and TRBJ2-5; the match to TRBD1 covers 9 bases. The J segment lost 5 bases and the V segment lost 3 bases, leaving 4 bases of the junction unmatched. Germline V CDR1 and CDR2: MDHEN, SYDVKM. This CDR3 contains 14 residues. The CDR3: CASSFSGTGETQYF. CDR3 nucleotides: TGTGCCAGCAGTTTCTCCGGGACAGGGGAGACCCAGTACTTC.

The gene calls are TRBV29-1 and TRBJ1-5; TRBD1 aligns across 7 bases. Germline assignment: CDR1 SQVTM and CDR2 ANQGSEA. This CDR3 spans 13 amino acids. V lost 0 bases, J lost 5 bases, and 1 base stayed unmatched. The CDR3 sequence: CSVEEGGDQPQHF. The CDR3 region has the DNA TGCAGCGTTGAAGAAGGGGGCGATCAGCCCCAGCATTTT.

This clonotype has ten or more counts. The V and J genes are TRBV11-2 and TRBJ1-3; D gene ambiguous. The germline gives CDR1 SGHAT, CDR2 FQNNGV. The CDR3 consists of 12 residues. With 3 bases removed from V and 0 bases from J, the gap between germline ends came to 0 bases. The CDR3 DNA follows: TGTGCCAGCAGCTTCTCTGGAAACACCATATATTTT. Its protein product is CASSFSGNTIYF.

This clonotype has a count of ten or more. The chain links TRBV11-1 to TRBJ2-2; 9 bases are shared with TRBD2. This CDR3 is built from 18 residues. J lost 3 bases, V lost 1 base, and 9 bases had no gene match. Looked up from germline, CDR1 is SGHAT and CDR2 is FQDESV (reference sequence). CDR3 bases: TGTGCCAGCAGCTTAGGACTAGCGGTGTATTCTGACACCGGGGAGCTGTTTTTT. The encoded protein is CASSLGLAVYSDTGELFF.

This clonotype was seen a few times. This chain uses TRBV28 with TRBJ1-5, with 7 nucleotides matching TRBD1. Trimming took 5 bases from V and 7 from J; bases not matched to a gene: 8. The CDR3 contains 14 residues. Germline loops: CDR1 MDHEN, CDR2 SYDVKM. The CDR3 loop is CASSPGQVRQPQHF. CDR3 DNA sequence: TGTGCCAGCAGTCCTGGACAGGTTCGACAGCCCCAGCATTTT.

This clonotype was counted many times. The rearrangement links TRBV27 to TRBJ1-2; D might be TRBD1 (6 bases). CDR1 is MNHEY, CDR2 SMNVEV, per germline (reference sequence). The CDR3 runs to 15 residues. Trimming took off 6 bases at V and 0 bases at J, with 14 bases between the two ends. The CDR3 DNA sequence: TGTGCCAGCAGGCTGGTTACAGGGTCTAACTATGGCTACACCTTC. Its protein product is CASRLVTGSNYGYTF.